This T cell receptor (beta chain) was recorded in a study of blood T cell repertoires in COVID-19. For the study at large: Material from acute and convalescent COVID-19 was sourced from the United States, Italy and Spain. PBMCs, B-cell-depleted T cells, or T cells provided the cDNA or gDNA that made up the material.

J gave up 0 bases and V 4 bases, and 6 bases lay outside the gene matches. The CDR3 covers 15 residues. Per germline, CDR1 SGHAT and CDR2 FQNNGV. Per the authors' pipeline: Counts of nucleated cells, estimated from reference gene primer amplification, were obtained. Sequenced by immunoSEQ multiplex PCR; TCRdb stores in-frame clones only, minus some. That table furnishes V, J and clone size, whereas the DNA furnished D and trimming. The data show fewer than 150,000 clones, approximately 86% seen once. The receptor's source is a woman in her 50s who had recovered from COVID-19. Source material: peripheral blood. The chain couples TRBV11-2 to TRBJ2-7; TRBD1 agrees at 7 bases. Here the CDR3 reads CASSSNRGSSYEQYF. Written as DNA, the CDR3 is TGTGCCAGCAGCTCCAACAGGGGAAGCTCCTACGAGCAGTACTTC.